The present T cell receptor (beta chain) was sequenced within a study of CD8 T cells in ankylosing spondylitis. Quantitative 5'-RACE with molecular barcodes was used to make the TCR beta libraries. TCRdb re-called the 5' RACE reads through MiXCR, storing one row per CDR3 protein. The sample has a few hundred thousand distinct CDR3 sequences, around 20% seen once. Study results and caveats: Blood from ankylosing spondylitis patients appeared to carry a characteristic roughly 8-variant TCR beta motif. Reportedly, significant enrichment of disease-linked clones occurred in matched ankylosing spondylitis synovial fluid.

The CDR3 runs 15 residues. Points on this clonotype: Its target is unknown.

Sequencing was performed on blood, either unsorted or a sorted T cell fraction (not recorded which). The receptor's source is a female donor with ankylosing spondylitis or in good health (not recorded which). The chain recombines TRBV21-1 with TRBJ2-1; the D segment call TRBD1 is taken from the table without a DNA check. TRBV21-1 is noted as a pseudogene. CDR3 region: CASTNAPGQYNEQFF. The CDR3 DNA reads as TGTGCCAGCACCAATGCCCCAGGGCAGTACAATGAGCAGTTCTTC.